The clone carrying this T cell receptor beta chain was recorded many times. Its antigen is as yet unknown. The data belong to a study of response to subunit inactivated influenza vaccine. Whole-study results and caveats: A suggestion made by the authors is that each seasonal influenza vaccination recruits few new T cells.

In TCRdb, the RT-PCR reads were re-called with MiXCR into one record per CDR3 protein. The sample yields fewer than 700,000 distinct CDR3 sequences, under 15% seen once. The CDR3 contains 16 residues. V was trimmed by 1 base and J by 4 bases, leaving 14 bases between them. Sequenced material: PBMCs from blood, taken about 6 weeks after vaccination. The chain recombines TRBV12-3 or TRBV12-4 with TRBJ1-3; D might be TRBD1 (6 bases). The origin of this receptor is a man in his forties or fifties who received an inactivated influenza vaccine. The CDR3 here is CASSLGTVLFGNTIYF. CDR3 nucleotides: TGTGCCAGCAGTTTAGGGACAGTTCTCTTCGGAAACACCATATATTTT.